Shown below are 24 T cell receptor beta chains from a single sample sequenced in a study of T cell responses to AZD1222 COVID-19 vaccine. The data were produced by immunoSEQ multiplex PCR, yet TCRdb's version contains in-frame clones alone and is incomplete. This table has about 130,000 clones, about 90% appearing once. Sequenced material: peripheral blood, taken on day 0 of AZD1222 vaccination. Source of these receptors: an adult in good health.

The chain carries TRBV24-1 and TRBJ2-1, with D unclear. CDR3 size: 16 residues. Trimming shortened V by 3 bases and J by 4 bases, and 15 bases separated the two germline ends. The germline V gene has CDR1 KGHDR and CDR2 SFDVKD. This chain's CDR3 is CATSDPDALGYNEQFF. CDR3 bases: TGTGCCACCAGTGATCCGGATGCCCTGGGTTACAATGAGCAGTTCTTC.

The rearrangement joins TRBV10-3 to TRBJ2-7; maybe TRBD1 (6 bases). The V end was cut by 1 base, the J end by 6 bases, with 10 bases between. CDR1 is ENHRY and CDR2 is SYGVKD in the germline V gene. The CDR3 is 13 amino acids. The CDR3 sequence: CAISEFQGPEQYF. Written as DNA, the CDR3 is TGTGCCATCAGTGAGTTCCAGGGGCCCGAGCAGTACTTC.

The chain joins TRBV27 to TRBJ1-3; the D is unclear. There are 15 residues in the CDR3. Germline values: CDR1 MNHEY, CDR2 SMNVEV (reference sequence). Trimming shortened V by 5 bases and J by 4 bases, and 15 bases separated the two germline ends. The CDR3 spells CASSPRGRSGNTIYF. CDR3 nucleotide sequence: TGTGCCAGCAGTCCCCGCGGCAGGTCAGGAAACACCATATATTTT.

The chain is built from TRBV19 and TRBJ1-2; no clear D. The CDR3 has 14 residues. CDR1 LNHDA and CDR2 SQIVND come from the germline V gene (reference sequence). Trimming pared 3 bases from V and 8 bases from J, leaving 16 bases between. The CDR3 region is CASSMVQRAGGYTF. Here the CDR3 DNA reads TGTGCCAGTAGTATGGTTCAGCGGGCAGGAGGCTACACCTTC.

The count of this clone is one. J is TRBJ2-7 and V is TRBV7-2, with D unresolved. There are 12 residues in the CDR3. Trimming took off 5 bases at V and 0 bases at J, with 5 bases between the two ends. The germline gives CDR1 SGHTA, CDR2 FQGNSA. The CDR3 here is CASSLSSYEQYF. The CDR3 nucleotides are TGTGCCAGCAGCCTGAGCTCCTACGAGCAGTACTTC.

The chain carries TRBV19 and TRBJ1-5, with D uncertain. This CDR3 comprises 12 residues. V was pared by 10 bases and J by 5 bases, with 12 bases between. CDR1 LNHDA and CDR2 SQIVND come from the germline V gene (reference sequence). As DNA, the CDR3 is TGTGCCACCCATGTAGAGCATCAGCCCCAGCATTTT. Its protein is CATHVEHQPQHF.

This chain links TRBV24-1 with TRBJ2-2; TRBD1 is a possible D gene (5 bases). Germline V gives CDR1 KGHDR, CDR2 SFDVKD. This CDR3 contains 18 residues. With 3 bases removed from V and 3 bases from J, the gap between germline ends came to 19 bases. The CDR3 loop is CATSDVQGRVAYTGELFF. For the CDR3, the DNA is TGTGCCACCAGTGATGTCCAGGGTAGGGTAGCTTACACCGGGGAGCTGTTTTTT.

This chain joins TRBV13 and TRBJ1-2; no clear D. Trimming removed 1 base from V and 5 bases from J, with 11 bases in between. CDR1 and CDR2 (germline): PRHDT, FYEKMQ (reference sequence). This CDR3 region has 14 residues. The CDR3 bases are TGTGCCAGCAGCTTAGCTACGTCAGATTATGGCTACACCTTC. Amino acid sequence: CASSLATSDYGYTF.

As DNA, the CDR3 is TGTGCCAGCAGCCCCGGAGGGGTTCCTGCGGAGACCCAGTACTTC. Its protein is CASSPGGVPAETQYF. The rearrangement uses TRBV5-4 and TRBJ2-5; the D gene is possibly TRBD2 (6 bases). In germline, CDR1 is SGHNT, CDR2 YYREEE (reference sequence). CDR3 size: 15 residues. V shed 4 bases and J shed 5 bases, with 18 bases lying between them. Variable domain in full (rest from reference TRBV5-4 and TRBJ2-5): ETGVTQSPTHLIKTRGQQVTLRCSSQSGHNTVSWYQQALGQGPQFIFQYYREEENGRGNFPPRFSGLQFPNYSSELNVNALELDDSALYLCASSPGGVPAETQYFGPGTRLLVL.

This chain links TRBV6-5 with TRBJ2-3; D is tentatively TRBD1 or TRBD2 (6 bases each). The CDR3 consists of 14 residues. From germline, CDR1 is MNHEY and CDR2 SVGAGI. The V gene lost 2 bases and the J gene lost 6 bases, with 12 bases spanning the gap. CDR3 bases: TGTGCCAGCAGTTACCCGGGGGCCCCCGATACGCAGTATTTT. This encodes CASSYPGAPDTQYF.

The gene calls are TRBV28 and TRBJ2-1, with TRBD2 matching over 7 bases. Germline lookup yields CDR1 MDHEN and CDR2 SYDVKM. The CDR3 loop spans 15 amino acids. V gave up 1 base and J gave up 6 bases; unmatched junction bases: 6. The CDR3 loop reads CASSLSSGETNEQFF. In nucleotides, the CDR3 is TGTGCCAGCAGTTTATCGAGCGGGGAAACCAATGAGCAGTTCTTC.

The V gene is TRBV10-3, the J gene TRBJ1-4, with D uncertain. The CDR3 contains 16 residues. Trimming shortened V by 3 bases and J by 0 bases, and 11 bases separated the two germline ends. Germline assignment: CDR1 ENHRY and CDR2 SYGVKD. The CDR3 DNA reads TGTGCCATCAGTGATTCCCAGGCCTCAACTAATGAAAAACTGTTTTTT. As protein: CAISDSQASTNEKLFF.

The chain's CDR3 is CASRPTTGASSEKLFF. CDR3 in DNA: TGTGCCAGCAGGCCTACTACAGGGGCTTCAAGTGAAAAACTGTTTTTT. The rearrangement uses TRBV6-2 or TRBV6-3 and TRBJ1-4; TRBD1 aligns across 7 bases. This CDR3 has 16 residues. Germline V gives CDR1 MNHEY, CDR2 SVGEGT. With V trimmed by 6 bases and J by 7 bases, 14 bases remained unmatched.

Of note for this clone: At one boundary the junction diverges from the germline segment, which might be a read error. The chain joins TRBV20-1 to TRBJ1-4; a possible D gene is TRBD1 (6 bases). The germline V gene has CDR1 DFQATT and CDR2 SNEGSKA (reference sequence). This CDR3 region has 10 residues. The DNA for the CDR3 is TGCAGTGCTTCACAGGGCTCCCTTCTTTTT. Protein: CSASQGSLLF.

V gene TRBV7-2 combines with J gene TRBJ1-4; the match to TRBD1 covers 7 bases. CDR1 is SGHTA and CDR2 is FQGNSA in the germline V gene. The CDR3 loop spans 16 amino acids. V shed 5 bases, J shed 4 bases, and the junction held 10 bases outside the gene matches. In DNA, the CDR3 is TGTGCCAGCAGCGCCCACTCGGGACAGTTTAATGAAAAACTGTTTTTT. Protein sequence: CASSAHSGQFNEKLFF.

The chain employs TRBV15 and TRBJ2-2; 9 bases agree with TRBD1. Unmatched junction bases numbered 2, after V lost 3 bases and J lost 3 bases. The CDR3 sequence is 15 residues long. Germline CDR1 is LNHNV and CDR2 is YYDKDF (reference sequence). In DNA form, the CDR3 reads TGTGCCACCAGCAGCCGGGACAGGGACACCGGGGAGCTGTTTTTT. Amino acids: CATSSRDRDTGELFF.

V gene TRBV19 combines with J gene TRBJ2-1, with 14 bases fitting TRBD2. V lost 10 bases and J lost 2; bases outside the gene matches: 13. Germline lookup yields CDR1 LNHDA and CDR2 SQIVND (reference sequence). There are 18 residues in the CDR3. In DNA form, the CDR3 reads TGTGCCAAGTCCGGGCCGGGACTAGCGGGGGACGCCTACAATGAGCAGTTCTTC. Residues: CAKSGPGLAGDAYNEQFF.

This chain joins TRBV11-1 and TRBJ2-1; D possibly corresponds to TRBD2 (5 bases). The CDR3 is 15 amino acids. The V gene's germline CDR1 is SGHAT and CDR2 FQDESV (reference sequence). Trimming left V 5 bases short and J 9 bases short, with 20 bases between. As DNA, the CDR3 is TGTGCCAGCAGCCTTGCTGGGCCCCGGGCGGGTGAGCAGTTCTTC. Amino acid sequence: CASSLAGPRAGEQFF. Looking up the rest from reference TRBV11-1 and TRBJ2-1 gives the full variable domain: EAEVAQSPRYKITEKSQAVAFWCDPISGHATLYWYRQILGQGPELLVQFQDESVVDDSQLPKDRFSAERLKGVDSTLKIQPAELGDSAMYLCASSLAGPRAGEQFFGPGTRLTVL.

V is TRBV5-6 and J is TRBJ1-1, with TRBD1 identical over 8 bases. J was trimmed by 10 bases and V by 7 bases; bases with no gene match: 18. CDR3 length: 15 amino acids. The germline V gene encodes CDR1 SGHDT and CDR2 YYEEEE. The CDR3 protein is CASSSRWAGGLRAFF. CDR3 coding DNA: TGTGCCAGCTCCTCTCGGTGGGCAGGGGGCCTTAGAGCTTTCTTT. The entire variable domain, with the rest obtained from reference TRBV5-6 and TRBJ1-1, is as follows: DAGVTQSPTHLIKTRGQQVTLRCSPKSGHDTVSWYQQALGQGPQFIFQYYEEEERQRGNFPDRFSGHQFPNYSSELNVNALLLGDSALYLCASSSRWAGGLRAFFGQGTRLTVV.

This clone appeared a few times. The chain employs TRBV9 and TRBJ1-6, with 7 bases fitting TRBD1. V lost 0 bases to trimming and J lost 7 bases; unmatched junction nucleotides: 4. Germline CDR1 reads SGDLS; CDR2 reads YYNGEE. This CDR3 spans 15 amino acids. CDR3: CASSVATGANSPLHF. Written as DNA, the CDR3 is TGTGCCAGCAGCGTAGCTACAGGGGCCAATTCACCCCTCCACTTT.

CDR3 nucleotides: TGTGCCAGCAGCTTACGAGGGGTCAGGGTGCGCTCCTACAATGAGCAGTTCTTC. Translated: CASSLRGVRVRSYNEQFF. The chain carries TRBV11-3 and TRBJ2-1; D may be TRBD1 or TRBD2 (5 bases each). The CDR3 sequence is 18 residues long. Per germline, CDR1 SGHNT and CDR2 YENEEA. V was shortened by 2 bases and J by 0 bases, with 17 bases between the two germline ends.

CDR3 nucleotides: TGTGCCAGCAGCTTTCAGGCGATTCAGGATACGCAGTATTTT. Protein: CASSFQAIQDTQYF. V usage is TRBV7-2 and J usage is TRBJ2-3; D unresolved. Germline V lookup: CDR1 SGHTA, CDR2 FQGNSA. CDR3 length: 14 amino acids. V lost 3 bases to trimming and J lost 6 bases, with 13 bases between them.

The chain links TRBV25-1 to TRBJ2-7; D uncertain. The CDR3 covers 14 residues. The V gene's germline CDR1 is MGHDK and CDR2 SYGVNS. Trimming removed 3 bases at V and 0 bases at J, with 9 bases between. CDR3 residues: CASSEQVYSYEQYF. CDR3 bases: TGTGCCAGCAGTGAGCAAGTTTACTCCTACGAGCAGTACTTC.

V usage is TRBV2 and J usage is TRBJ1-2, with TRBD1 matching 8 bases. The CDR3 totals 14 residues. Germline trimming cut 4 bases from V and 4 bases from J; bases unmatched to any gene: 5. Germline V gene data show CDR1 as SNHLY and CDR2 as FYNNEI. CDR3 coding DNA: TGTGCCAGCAGTGGTGGCAGGGGGCCCTATGGCTACACCTTC. Protein product: CASSGGRGPYGYTF.